This entry concerns a single T cell receptor beta chain. Germline assignment: CDR1 LNHDA and CDR2 SQIVND (reference sequence). This CDR3 contains 14 residues. With 6 bases clipped from V and 2 bases from J, the junction kept 3 bases outside the gene matches. These data belong to a study of blood T cell repertoires in COVID-19. Study background: There were acute and convalescent COVID-19 samples, and they came from the United States, Italy and Spain.

In the original workflow: By means of reference gene primer amplification, nucleated cell counts were estimated. Method: immunoSEQ multiplex PCR; TCRdb's copy keeps in-frame clones and lacks some. V, J and clone size derive from that table, while D and trimming were established from the DNA sequence. This repertoire shows roughly 110,000 clones, less than 90% found once; its top ten account for around 4.4%. Sequenced: peripheral blood. The receptor comes from a human donor in a cohort sampled during active COVID-19. This chain joins TRBV19 and TRBJ2-2, with 7 bases identical to TRBD1. CDR3 nucleotides: TGTGCCAGTAGGGGACAGCTCAACACCGGGGAGCTGTTTTTT. Translating gives CASRGQLNTGELFF. Looking up the rest from reference TRBV19 and TRBJ2-2 gives the full variable domain: DGGITQSPKYLFRKEGQNVTLSCEQNLNHDAMYWYRQDPGQGLRLIYYSQIVNDFQKGDIAEGYSVSREKKESFPLTVTSAQKNPTAFYLCASRGQLNTGELFFGEGSRLTVL.